This paragraph reports one T cell receptor (beta chain). The antigen this receptor binds is unknown. Base qualities are not provided; no much larger clone lies one nucleotide away. The data derive from a study of blood T cell repertoires in COVID-19 (dated by TCRdb to the early 2020s). Some background on the complete study: Samples from collaborators originated in the United States, Italy and Spain and spanned both the acute and convalescent phases of COVID-19. The prospective study material was composed of cDNA or gDNA derived from T cells, B-cell-depleted T cells, or PBMCs. Deeply sampled blood TCRbeta repertoires from subjects exposed to, actively infected with, or recovered from COVID-19 were included in the dataset. A freely available public database, intended as a resource for researchers studying the immune response to SARS-CoV-2, is where the repertoires were released. Samples came from the ongoing ImmuneRACE study (first 160 participants) plus 1,254 subjects from 6 global collaborators. Sample metadata almost always included a de-identified subject ID, COVID-19 status, age in years and sex. Where available, HLA class I and class II types were taken from metadata supplied by the sample provider and were not determined by assay-based typing.

CDR1 and CDR2 (LGHNT, FRNRAP) derive from the germline V gene. Inclusive of the bounding cysteine and phenylalanine, the CDR3 is 14 residues long. The DNA shown is the 42-base CDR3, in frame from base 1. Deletion took 7 bases off V and 3 bases off J, with a span of 14 bases between the germline ends. Whole blood was collected in K2EDTA tubes by collaborating institutions according to the institutions' own protocols. For TCRbeta analysis, collaborators shipped samples in one of three forms: frozen whole blood, isolated PBMCs, or DNA extracted from either of those sample types. The immunoSEQ Assay, a bias-controlled multiplex PCR, was used to amplify TCRbeta CDR3 regions from genomic DNA. Under the source paper's analysis protocol: Within the assay, amplification of reference gene primers was used to estimate how many nucleated cells each sample contained. Sequence reads were collapsed and filtered to measure the absolute abundance of every unique TCRbeta CDR3 rearrangement. For each sample, productive Simpson clonality was calculated as the square root of Simpson's diversity index across productive rearrangements. TCRdb's version of the immuneACCESS table is confined to in-frame rearrangements and falls short of the full clone set. An unresolved V gene accounts for under half of the shortfall where checked; the remainder is of unknown origin. V and J calls and clone size come straight from that table; D and trimming were deduced from the DNA. The sample contains about 70,000 clones, over 85% of them found a single time. Roughly 1.5% of the sample is in the top ten clones.

Overall results and qualifications from the work: The quantity of clinical and demographic metadata differed by source and by participant and was supplied without curation.

The chain is made from TRBV12-5 and TRBJ2-3; a tentative D call is TRBD2 (6 bases match). Sequencing input: peripheral blood. This TCR was recovered from a man between 60 and 70 years old with acute or convalescent COVID-19. The DNA sequence reads TGTGCTAGTGCCTCCTGGGCGGGAACAGATACGCAGTATTTT. Its amino acids are CASASWAGTDTQYF.